Each of the 15 T cell receptor beta chains below was sequenced from the same sample in a study of blood T cell repertoires in COVID-19. Clones were read by immunoSEQ multiplex PCR, and TCRdb kept only the in-frame ones, dropping some. The repertoire has roughly 110,000 clones, over 60% of them found once; the top ten carry roughly 4%. Sequences were obtained from peripheral blood. The receptors derive from an older man with acute or convalescent COVID-19.

This chain uses TRBV6-6 with TRBJ2-7; TRBD1 might be the D (6 bases). CDR1 and CDR2 (germline): MNHNY, SVGAGI (reference sequence). CDR3 length: 15 residues. V was shortened by 2 bases and J by 6 bases, with 17 bases between the two germline ends. The CDR3 bases are TGTGCCAGCAGTTACCGCCCCGGGACAATCCCCGAGCAGTACTTC. Its translation is CASSYRPGTIPEQYF.

In DNA, the CDR3 is TGTGCCAGTAGTCCCCCCCCAAAGACAGGCCTCTATGGCTACACCTTC. Protein product: CASSPPPKTGLYGYTF. This chain links TRBV19 with TRBJ1-2; TRBD1 might be the D (6 bases). CDR3 length: 16 residues. Trimming took 5 bases from V and 4 from J, leaving 20 bases between them. CDR1 is LNHDA and CDR2 is SQIVND in the germline V gene (reference sequence).

V usage is TRBV29-1 and J usage is TRBJ1-1; D is unclear. This CDR3 has 10 residues. V lost 0 bases, J lost 7 bases, and 3 bases lay in between. The germline V gene has CDR1 SQVTM and CDR2 ANQGSEA. The CDR3 here is CSVEEYEAFF. CDR3 bases: TGCAGCGTTGAAGAGTATGAAGCTTTCTTT.

This clone was counted once. In DNA form, the CDR3 reads TGTGCCAGCAGCTTAGCGCCAGGAGGAACCGGGGAGCTGTTTTTT. Amino acid sequence: CASSLAPGGTGELFF. The V and J genes are TRBV7-3 and TRBJ2-2; D might be TRBD2 (5 bases). V was clipped by 2 bases and J by 5 bases, with 12 bases between them. CDR3 length: 15 residues. Per germline, CDR1 SGHTA and CDR2 FQGTGA. Supplemented by reference TRBV7-3 and TRBJ2-2, the full variable domain reads GAGVSQTPSNKVTEKGKYVELRCDPISGHTALYWYRQSLGQGPEFLIYFQGTGAADDSGLPNDRFFAVRPEGSVSTLKIQRTERGDSAVYLCASSLAPGGTGELFFGEGSRLTVL.

The chain recombines TRBV7-2 with TRBJ2-5; a possible D gene is TRBD2 (5 bases). The length of the CDR3 is 15 residues. The V and J ends lost 3 bases and 5 bases respectively, with 16 bases between them. Germline V lookup: CDR1 SGHTA, CDR2 FQGNSA. The CDR3 region has the DNA TGTGCCAGCAGCTTTCAAGGTAGTGAGGGCGAGACCCAGTACTTC. Protein: CASSFQGSEGETQYF.

The rearrangement links TRBV2 to TRBJ1-3; possible D gene TRBD1, 5 bases. Germline CDR1 reads SNHLY; CDR2 reads FYNNEI. This CDR3 is built from 16 residues. V was cut by 8 bases and J by 0 bases, with 17 bases left in between. CDR3 sequence (DNA): TGTGCCAGCGTGGCGGAGACAGCGAACTCTGGAAACACCATATATTTT. As protein: CASVAETANSGNTIYF.

This sequence joins TRBV6-6 and TRBJ2-1; unclear D gene. The V and J ends lost 1 base and 5 bases respectively, with 12 bases between them. The length of the CDR3 is 15 residues. The germline V gene encodes CDR1 MNHNY and CDR2 SVGAGI (reference sequence). The CDR3 loop is CASSYFSVNNNEQFF. CDR3 bases: TGTGCCAGCAGTTACTTCTCAGTGAATAACAATGAGCAGTTCTTC.

The chain uses TRBV19 and TRBJ2-3; TRBD1 aligns across 8 bases. Germline trimming cut 5 bases from V and 5 bases from J; bases unmatched to any gene: 12. Germline V gives CDR1 LNHDA, CDR2 SQIVND (reference sequence). The CDR3 contains 16 residues. CDR3 nucleotide sequence: TGTGCCAGTAGTTTTCGCGGGACAGGCCAGGGAGATACGCAGTATTTT. This gives the protein CASSFRGTGQGDTQYF.

The V call is TRBV3-1 (or the pseudogene TRBV3-2), the J call TRBJ2-7; 7 bases match TRBD1. The V gene end was trimmed by 3 bases and the J gene end by 3 bases; junction bases not matched to a gene: 2. Germline V CDR1 and CDR2: LGHDT, YNNKEL (reference sequence). The CDR3 totals 13 residues. The CDR3 loop reads CASSQDRFYEQYF. CDR3 in DNA: TGTGCCAGCAGCCAGGACAGGTTCTACGAGCAGTACTTC.

The chain links TRBV7-9 to TRBJ2-7; tentatively, D is TRBD1 (5 bases). V shed 1 base and J shed 2 bases, with 12 bases lying between them. Germline CDR1 reads SEHNR; CDR2 reads FQNEAQ (reference sequence). The CDR3 is 15 amino acids. CDR3 amino acids: CASSLGLGVPYEQYF. As DNA, the CDR3 is TGTGCCAGCAGCTTAGGCCTAGGGGTCCCCTACGAGCAGTACTTC.

The CDR3 DNA reads as TGCAGCGTTGGGACAGATTATGGCTACACCTTC. Its protein product is CSVGTDYGYTF. V usage is TRBV29-1 and J usage is TRBJ1-2, with a tentative D call TRBD1 (6 bases). V lost 4 bases and J 5 bases, leaving 8 bases between the germline ends. Germline V gives CDR1 SQVTM, CDR2 ANQGSEA. The CDR3 contains 11 residues.

This chain connects TRBV3-1 (or the pseudogene TRBV3-2) to TRBJ1-2, with TRBD1 matching 8 bases. The CDR3 has 17 amino acids. V was pared by 4 bases and J by 0 bases, with 10 bases of the junction left unmatched. CDR1 is LGHDT and CDR2 is YNNKEL in the germline V gene (reference sequence). CDR3: CASSLRTGMGSNYGYTF. CDR3 sequence (DNA): TGTGCCAGCAGCCTTCGGACAGGGATGGGGTCTAACTATGGCTACACCTTC.

This chain connects TRBV5-1 to TRBJ2-2, with TRBD2 matching 10 bases. Trimming cost V 0 bases and J 6 bases; bases outside gene matches: 5. The CDR3 length is 16 residues. CDR1 and CDR2 from the germline V gene are SGHRS and YFSETQ. The DNA of the CDR3 is TGCGCCAGCAGCTTGGTGATAGCGGGGGGTGCCGGGGAGCTGTTTTTT. Its translation: CASSLVIAGGAGELFF.

The chain has TRBV18 and TRBJ1-4; 8 bases align to TRBD1. With V trimmed by 5 bases and J by 1 base, 3 bases remained unmatched. The CDR3 covers 15 residues. The V gene's germline CDR1 is KGHSH and CDR2 LQKENI. The CDR3 coding sequence is TGTGCCAGCTCAACAGACAGGGGAACTAATGAAAAACTGTTTTTT. It yields the protein CASSTDRGTNEKLFF.

V usage is TRBV2 and J usage is TRBJ1-3; D unresolved. The CDR3 is 15 amino acids. Germline V gene data show CDR1 as SNHLY and CDR2 as FYNNEI. V was clipped by 5 bases and J by 0 bases, with 11 bases between them. CDR3 nucleotide sequence: TGTGCCAGCAGTAAGGAGAAGAGCTCTGGAAACACCATATATTTT. Residues: CASSKEKSSGNTIYF. Supplemented by reference TRBV2 and TRBJ1-3, the full variable domain reads EPEVTQTPSHQVTQMGQEVILRCVPISNHLYFYWYRQILGQKVEFLVSFYNNEISEKSEIFDDQFSVERPDGSNFTLKIRSTKLEDSAMYFCASSKEKSSGNTIYFGEGSWLTVV.